These 8 T cell receptor beta chains were sequenced from one sample in a study of blood T cell repertoires in COVID-19. This table comes from immunoSEQ multiplex PCR, and its TCRdb copy is limited to in-frame clones, with some not included. The sample lists 180,000 or so clones, approximately 81% occurring once. The sample taken for sequencing was peripheral blood. These receptors all come from a woman over 75 with acute or convalescent COVID-19.

The chain carries TRBV5-4 and TRBJ1-2, with a possible D match to TRBD1 (5 bases). In germline, CDR1 is SGHNT, CDR2 YYREEE (reference sequence). V lost 5 bases and J lost 4, with 21 bases in between. There are 16 residues in the CDR3. DNA of the CDR3: TGTGCCAGCAGACGTCTCGGGGGAATTGTGGTCTATGGCTACACCTTC. It encodes CASRRLGGIVVYGYTF.

The chain has TRBV28 and TRBJ1-2, with 8 positions matching TRBD1. The CDR3 loop spans 13 amino acids. Germline V CDR1 and CDR2: MDHEN, SYDVKM. V trimming: 2 bases; J trimming: 7 bases; junction bases outside the gene matches: 3. As DNA, the CDR3 is TGTGCCAGCAGTTTACAGGGGGCGTTTGGCTACACCTTC. Protein sequence: CASSLQGAFGYTF.

The CDR3 DNA sequence: TGCAGTGCTAGACGGGACAGGGAGCAGTTCTTC. Protein product: CSARRDREQFF. The chain carries TRBV20-1 and TRBJ2-1; 8 bases agree with TRBD1. The CDR3 loop spans 11 amino acids. Germline V gene sequence: CDR1 DFQATT, CDR2 SNEGSKA (reference sequence). V gave up 2 bases and J gave up 10 bases; unmatched junction bases: 1.

This clone was seen a handful of times. The chain combines TRBV4-1 with TRBJ2-7; D perhaps matches TRBD2 (5 bases). V lost 4 bases and J lost 7, with 23 bases in between. Germline loops: CDR1 MGHRA, CDR2 YSYEKL. This CDR3 is built from 16 residues. CDR3 DNA: TGCGCCAGCAGCCTACGCCCCGCCGTCCCCCCGGGAGAGCAGTACTTC. It yields the protein CASSLRPAVPPGEQYF.

This clone was found a few times. The J gene is TRBJ1-2, the V gene TRBV27; the D is unclear. Per the germline V gene, CDR1 is MNHEY and CDR2 is SMNVEV (reference sequence). This CDR3 contains 12 residues. Deletions cut 6 bases from V and 0 bases from J, with 5 bases between. CDR3 bases: TGTGCCAGCAGCCGAGCTAACTATGGCTACACCTTC. Translation: CASSRANYGYTF.

This clone was observed once. The chain combines TRBV7-9 with TRBJ1-4; D unclear. Germline V lookup: CDR1 SEHNR, CDR2 FQNEAQ (reference sequence). Trimming removed 1 base from V and 4 bases from J, with 7 bases in between. The CDR3 runs to 14 residues. The CDR3 loop reads CASSLVSGNEKLFF. CDR3 DNA: TGTGCCAGCAGCTTAGTATCGGGTAATGAAAAACTGTTTTTT.

V and J are TRBV19 and TRBJ2-3; weak D call: TRBD1 (7 bases). V was pared by 5 bases and J by 5 bases, with 11 bases between. The germline V gene encodes CDR1 LNHDA and CDR2 SQIVND (reference sequence). CDR3 length equals 13 residues. The CDR3 sequence is CASSWQGGDTQYF. The CDR3 DNA reads as TGTGCCAGTAGTTGGCAGGGGGGAGATACGCAGTATTTT. The whole variable domain, filled in from reference TRBV19 and TRBJ2-3, reads DGGITQSPKYLFRKEGQNVTLSCEQNLNHDAMYWYRQDPGQGLRLIYYSQIVNDFQKGDIAEGYSVSREKKESFPLTVTSAQKNPTAFYLCASSWQGGDTQYFGPGTRLTVL.

The chain recombines TRBV18 with TRBJ1-1; possible D gene TRBD1, 5 bases. The CDR3 is 14 amino acids. Per germline, CDR1 KGHSH and CDR2 LQKENI. The V and J ends lost 1 base and 4 bases respectively, with 10 bases between them. The CDR3 DNA sequence: TGTGCCAGCTCACCACAGGGGTTGGGCACTGAAGCTTTCTTT. Encoded protein: CASSPQGLGTEAFF.